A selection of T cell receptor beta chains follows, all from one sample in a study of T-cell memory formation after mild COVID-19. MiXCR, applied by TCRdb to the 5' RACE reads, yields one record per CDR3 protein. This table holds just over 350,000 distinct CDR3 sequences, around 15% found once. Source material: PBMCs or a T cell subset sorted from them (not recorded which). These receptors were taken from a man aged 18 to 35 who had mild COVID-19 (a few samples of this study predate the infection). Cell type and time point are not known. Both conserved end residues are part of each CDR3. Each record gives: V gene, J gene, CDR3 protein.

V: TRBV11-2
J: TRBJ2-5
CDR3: CASSSDYFQETQYF

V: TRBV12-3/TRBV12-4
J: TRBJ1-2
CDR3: CASSGPRSYGYTF

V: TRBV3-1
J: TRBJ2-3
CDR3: CASSLITDTQYF

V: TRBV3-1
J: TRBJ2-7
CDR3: CASSQDLSSYEQYF

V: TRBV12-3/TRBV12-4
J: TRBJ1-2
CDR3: CASRMGPAWGYTF

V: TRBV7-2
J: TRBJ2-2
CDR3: CASSFPSGGLNTGELFF

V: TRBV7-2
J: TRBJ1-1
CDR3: CASTETGKLNTEAFF

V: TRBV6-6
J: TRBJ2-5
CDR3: CASSFDGGVTQYF

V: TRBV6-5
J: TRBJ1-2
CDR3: CASSTSLTANYGYTF

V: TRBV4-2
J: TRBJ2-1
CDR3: CASSQEATNLVGNEQFF

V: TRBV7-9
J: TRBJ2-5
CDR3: CASSFTSGTWGTETQYF

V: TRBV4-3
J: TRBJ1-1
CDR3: CASSQVKSGPNTEAFF

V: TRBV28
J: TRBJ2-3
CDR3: CASSLRVAGGPGTDTQYF

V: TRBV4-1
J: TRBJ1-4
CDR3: CASSQDQGVNEKLFF

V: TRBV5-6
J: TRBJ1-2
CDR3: CASSSLTAILGYGYTF

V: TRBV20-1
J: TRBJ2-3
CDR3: CSAPSGGASDTQYF

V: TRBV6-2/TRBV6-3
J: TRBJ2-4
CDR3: CASSPTGLLAKNIQYF

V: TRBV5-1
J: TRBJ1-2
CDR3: CASSRDRGVYGYTF

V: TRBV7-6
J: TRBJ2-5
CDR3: CASSLAGDSPGTQYF

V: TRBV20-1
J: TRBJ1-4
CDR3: CSARRVNEKLFF

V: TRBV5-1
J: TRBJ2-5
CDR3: CASSLSGLPSWETQYF